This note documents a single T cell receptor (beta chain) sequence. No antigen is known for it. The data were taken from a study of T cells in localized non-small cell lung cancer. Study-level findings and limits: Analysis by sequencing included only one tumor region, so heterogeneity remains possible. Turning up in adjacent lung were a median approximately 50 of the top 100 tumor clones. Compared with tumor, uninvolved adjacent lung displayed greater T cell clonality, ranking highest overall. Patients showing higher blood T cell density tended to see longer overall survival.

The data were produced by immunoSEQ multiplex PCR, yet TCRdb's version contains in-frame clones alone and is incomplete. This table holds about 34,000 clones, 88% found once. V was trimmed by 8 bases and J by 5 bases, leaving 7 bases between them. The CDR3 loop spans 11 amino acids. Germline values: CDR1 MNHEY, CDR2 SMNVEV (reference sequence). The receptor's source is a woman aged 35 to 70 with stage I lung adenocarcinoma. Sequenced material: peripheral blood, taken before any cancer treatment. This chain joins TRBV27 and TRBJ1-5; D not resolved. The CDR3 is CASGNDQPQHF. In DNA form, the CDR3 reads TGTGCCAGCGGGAACGATCAGCCCCAGCATTTT.